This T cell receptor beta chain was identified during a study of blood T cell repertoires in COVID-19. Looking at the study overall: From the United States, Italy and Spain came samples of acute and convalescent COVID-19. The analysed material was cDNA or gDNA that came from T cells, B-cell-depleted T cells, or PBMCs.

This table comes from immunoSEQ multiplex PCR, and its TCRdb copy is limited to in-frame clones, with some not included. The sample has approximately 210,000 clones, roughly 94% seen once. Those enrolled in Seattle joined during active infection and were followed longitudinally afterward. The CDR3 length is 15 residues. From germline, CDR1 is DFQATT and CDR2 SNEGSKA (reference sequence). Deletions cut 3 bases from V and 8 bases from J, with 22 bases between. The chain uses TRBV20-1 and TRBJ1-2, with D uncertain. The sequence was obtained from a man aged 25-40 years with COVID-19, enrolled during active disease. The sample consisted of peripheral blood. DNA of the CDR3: TGCAGTGCTAGTATAGACCGGGTAAGAGGAGGCGGCTACACCTTC. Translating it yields CSASIDRVRGGGYTF.